The 29 T cell receptor beta chains below come from one sample, sequenced in a study of preoperative IRX-2 immunotherapy in early breast cancer. Sequencing was performed with immunoSEQ multiplex PCR; in TCRdb, only in-frame clones are kept and a portion is missing. The sample lists 24,000 or so clones, about 77% seen once, with around 2.2% in the top ten. Treatment meaning: preoperative locoregional IRX-2 cytokine immunotherapy. The sample in question was lymph node tissue, obtained before IRX-2 immunotherapy. The source is a human donor with breast cancer.

The DNA for the CDR3 is TGTGCCAGTAGTATAAGGTCTGGGGTGCCTGAAGCTTTCTTT. Translating gives CASSIRSGVPEAFF. The chain links TRBV19 to TRBJ1-1; the D is unclear. The ends were cut back, 2 bases at V and 6 bases at J, with 13 bases in the middle. This CDR3 spans 14 amino acids. CDR1 and CDR2 (germline): LNHDA, SQIVND (reference sequence).

This clone has only a few counts. The DNA of the CDR3 is TGTGCCAGCAGCCCACATATACTGACGGCTGAAGCTTTCTTT. This encodes CASSPHILTAEAFF. This chain joins TRBV14 and TRBJ1-1; D not certain. CDR1 is SGHDN and CDR2 is FVKESK in the germline V gene. V was pared by 4 bases and J by 6 bases, with 15 bases between. The CDR3 has 14 amino acids.

A single count supports this clone. The V gene is TRBV7-7, the J gene TRBJ1-5; D gene ambiguous. Deletions cut 7 bases from V and 2 bases from J, with 15 bases between. Germline CDR1 and CDR2: SSHAT and FNYEAQ (reference sequence). The CDR3 has 15 residues. This CDR3 is CASTPSLRGNQPQHF. For the CDR3, the DNA is TGTGCCAGCACCCCGTCCCTGAGGGGCAATCAGCCCCAGCATTTT. Combining the CDR3 with reference TRBV7-7 and TRBJ1-5 gives the whole variable domain GAGVSQSPRYKVTKRGQDVTLRCDPISSHATLYWYQQALGQGPEFLTYFNYEAQPDKSGLPSDRFSAERPEGSISTLTIQRTEQRDSAMYRCASTPSLRGNQPQHFGDGTRLSIL.

As DNA, the CDR3 is TGTGCCAGCAGCTTAGTGGGGGGCCGGACGGAAAAACTGTTTTTT. Protein product: CASSLVGGRTEKLFF. This chain links TRBV11-3 with TRBJ1-4; D may be TRBD1 (6 bases). The CDR3 is 15 residues long. V dropped 1 base and J dropped 8 bases, with 14 bases sitting between them. CDR1 is SGHNT, CDR2 YENEEA, per germline.

For this clone: Its ends do not fully match the called genes, so a read error is possible. This chain connects TRBV19 to TRBJ1-6, with D hard to call. Germline loops: CDR1 LNHDA, CDR2 SQIVND (reference sequence). There are 12 residues in the CDR3. The CDR3 region is CASSPQGWTPIF. In nucleotides, the CDR3 is TGTGCCAGTAGCCCCCAAGGATGGACGCCTATATTT.

CDR3 residues: CASSFSPGGGRPEQYF. For the CDR3, the DNA is TGTGCCAGCAGTTTCTCCCCAGGGGGCGGTCGTCCCGAGCAGTACTTC. The chain has TRBV6-8 and TRBJ2-7, with TRBD1 matching 8 bases. This CDR3 has 16 amino acids. V gave up 4 bases and J gave up 6 bases; unmatched junction bases: 14. Germline V gene data show CDR1 as MNHGY and CDR2 as SAAAGT.

This clone was recorded only once. The rearrangement uses TRBV11-3 and TRBJ2-3; 9 bases fit TRBD1. The CDR3 totals 15 residues. J was trimmed by 1 base and V by 2 bases; bases with no gene match: 1. Looked up from germline, CDR1 is SGHNT and CDR2 is YENEEA. CDR3 loop: CASSLWTGGTDTQYF. The CDR3 bases are TGTGCCAGCAGCTTATGGACAGGGGGCACAGATACGCAGTATTTT.

The CDR3 DNA follows: TGTGCCAGCAGTTACTCGAGGGATGGGCAGCCCCAGCATTTT. It encodes CASSYSRDGQPQHF. The chain uses TRBV6-8 and TRBJ1-5; D is uncertain. Germline V CDR1 and CDR2: MNHGY, SAAAGT. The ends were cut back, 0 bases at V and 7 bases at J, with 10 bases in the middle. This CDR3 region has 14 residues.

The chain links TRBV6-8 to TRBJ1-2; TRBD1 might be the D (5 bases). Trimming pared 0 bases from V and 4 bases from J, leaving 6 bases between. Germline V gene data show CDR1 as MNHGY and CDR2 as SAAAGT. The CDR3 totals 13 residues. The CDR3 DNA reads TGTGCCAGCAGTTACTCGACAGCCTATGGCTACACCTTC. This codes for CASSYSTAYGYTF.

This rearrangement joins TRBV6-8 to TRBJ1-5, with TRBD1 identical over 11 bases. This CDR3 has 14 amino acids. CDR1 MNHGY and CDR2 SAAAGT come from the germline V gene. V was pared by 8 bases and J by 7 bases, with 7 bases of the junction left unmatched. The CDR3 region is CASARTGGGQPQHF. The CDR3 nucleotides read TGTGCCAGCGCCAGGACAGGGGGCGGACAGCCCCAGCATTTT.

The rearrangement uses TRBV7-1 and TRBJ2-5; 7 nucleotides agree with TRBD1. TRBV7-1 is known as an ORF, though its function is uncertain. The CDR3 length is 13 residues. Trimming removed 5 bases from V and 5 bases from J; junction bases left unmatched: 5. The CDR3 DNA is TGTGCCAGCAGCCGAGGGGGCGGGGAGACCCAGTACTTC. Its protein is CASSRGGGETQYF.

J is TRBJ1-5 and V is TRBV6-8, with D uncertain. Germline CDR1 reads MNHGY; CDR2 reads SAAAGT. CDR3 length: 17 residues. Trimming shortened V by 6 bases and J by 2 bases, and 20 bases separated the two germline ends. The CDR3 is CASSPYQELWGNQPQHF. DNA for the CDR3: TGTGCCAGCAGCCCCTATCAAGAGCTCTGGGGCAATCAGCCCCAGCATTTT.

This chain uses TRBV5-1 with TRBJ2-1; D might be TRBD1 (5 bases). V was pared by 5 bases and J by 1 base, with 13 bases between. This CDR3 is built from 15 residues. In germline, CDR1 is SGHRS, CDR2 YFSETQ. The CDR3 region is CASRGTGLSYNEQFF. The DNA of the CDR3 is TGCGCCAGCAGAGGTACAGGTTTATCCTACAATGAGCAGTTCTTC. The full variable domain, its missing parts supplied by reference TRBV5-1 and TRBJ2-1, is KAGVTQTPRYLIKTRGQQVTLSCSPISGHRSVSWYQQTPGQGLQFLFEYFSETQRNKGNFPGRFSGRQFSNSRSEMNVSTLELGDSALYLCASRGTGLSYNEQFFGPGTRLTVL.

This clone was recorded a few times. CDR3 region: CASSQSQLQGSNQPQHF. The CDR3 region has the DNA TGTGCCAGCAGTCAATCCCAGTTGCAGGGTAGCAATCAGCCCCAGCATTTT. The rearrangement joins TRBV6-8 to TRBJ1-5; D is perhaps TRBD1 (5 bases). Deletions cut 5 bases from V and 0 bases from J, with 17 bases between. This CDR3 region has 17 residues. The V gene's germline CDR1 is MNHGY and CDR2 SAAAGT.

A single count supports this clone. Mismatch with germline at one junction end may stem from a read error. The CDR3 DNA reads as TGTGCCATCAGTTTCTCGGACTATAATTCACCCCTCCACTTT. It codes for CAISFSDYNSPLHF. The rearrangement uses TRBV6-8 and TRBJ1-6, with D unresolved. The CDR3 sequence is 14 residues long. The germline V gene encodes CDR1 MNHGY and CDR2 SAAAGT.

J is TRBJ1-6 and V is TRBV5-1; 10 nucleotides line up with TRBD1. Germline loops: CDR1 SGHRS, CDR2 YFSETQ. The CDR3 sequence is 17 residues long. The V segment lost 3 bases and the J segment 10 bases; nucleotides outside the gene matches: 13. The CDR3 here is CASSSAYRGQGKSPLHF. Written as DNA, the CDR3 is TGCGCCAGCAGCTCCGCGTACCGGGGACAGGGGAAGTCACCCCTCCACTTT.

The chain combines TRBV1 with TRBJ1-2. TRBV1 is listed as a pseudogene. The CDR3 runs 16 residues. The CDR3 region is CASSQGRTLGLGGYTF. CDR3 nucleotides: TGCGCCAGCAGCCAAGGACGTACCCTAGGTCTGGGTGGCTACACCTTC.

This clone showed up just a few times. CDR3 loop: CASSLQDPAYEQYF. DNA of the CDR3: TGTGCCAGCAGCTTGCAAGATCCAGCCTACGAGCAGTACTTC. This rearrangement joins TRBV11-3 to TRBJ2-7, with D hard to call. Germline V gene lookup returns CDR1 SGHNT and CDR2 YENEEA. Between the trimmed V and J ends, which lost 3 bases and 2 bases, there was a span of 11 bases. The CDR3 consists of 14 residues.

This clone was seen only once. The chain recombines TRBV6-8 with TRBJ2-2; D gene unclear. Germline lookup yields CDR1 MNHGY and CDR2 SAAAGT. V lost 2 bases and J lost 0, with 10 bases in between. The CDR3 contains 16 residues. The CDR3 DNA is TGTGCCAGCAGTTACCAGTATTTGGCGAACACCGGGGAGCTGTTTTTT. Translation gives CASSYQYLANTGELFF.

This chain connects TRBV5-1 to TRBJ1-3; D not resolved. V lost 7 bases, J lost 0 bases, and 11 bases lay in between. This CDR3 spans 14 amino acids. Looked up from germline, CDR1 is SGHRS and CDR2 is YFSETQ. CDR3 DNA sequence: TGCGCCAGCGGTGACCCGAGCTCTGGAAACACCATATATTTT. The encoded protein is CASGDPSSGNTIYF.

The chain links TRBV19 to TRBJ2-1; D ambiguous. V was cut by 4 bases and J by 4 bases, with 8 bases left in between. Looked up from germline, CDR1 is LNHDA and CDR2 is SQIVND (reference sequence). The length of the CDR3 is 13 residues. The CDR3 nucleotides read TGTGCCAGTAGTAACGGATGGTACAATGAGCAGTTCTTC. Amino acid sequence: CASSNGWYNEQFF.

The rearrangement links TRBV6-8 to TRBJ1-1; tentatively, D is TRBD1 (5 bases). CDR1 is MNHGY and CDR2 is SAAAGT in the germline V gene. V lost 0 bases and J 1 base, leaving 15 bases between the germline ends. This CDR3 has 17 residues. CDR3 DNA: TGTGCCAGCAGTTACTCAGGGGTTACCCCTTCGAACACTGAAGCTTTCTTT. Its protein is CASSYSGVTPSNTEAFF.

The chain has TRBV6-8 and TRBJ2-7; no definite D call. CDR1 is MNHGY, CDR2 SAAAGT, per germline. CDR3 length: 13 amino acids. V was clipped by 5 bases and J by 5 bases, with 13 bases between them. In nucleotides, the CDR3 is TGTGCCAGCAGTAATCCCCCTCGGAACGAGCAGTACTTC. Translated, it gives CASSNPPRNEQYF.

CDR3 nucleotide sequence: TGTGCCATCAGTGAGTCTGTGTCCAATGAGCAGTTCTTC. Its translation: CAISESVSNEQFF. The chain employs TRBV10-3 and TRBJ2-1; D uncertain. This CDR3 spans 13 amino acids. V was cut by 0 bases and J by 6 bases, with 6 bases left in between. Per the germline V gene, CDR1 is ENHRY and CDR2 is SYGVKD.

The chain employs TRBV6-8 and TRBJ1-2; 7 nucleotides align to TRBD1. This CDR3 has 15 residues. V was clipped by 5 bases and J by 3 bases; unmatched bases: 9. CDR1 is MNHGY and CDR2 is SAAAGT in the germline V gene. In nucleotides, the CDR3 is TGTGCCAGCAGTATTCCCCGGGACAGTTACTATGGCTACACCTTC. This codes for CASSIPRDSYYGYTF.

In DNA, the CDR3 is TGCGCCACAGTCTTGTGGACAGGGGGTTCCAACTCTGGAAACACCATATATTTT. Its protein is CATVLWTGGSNSGNTIYF. This chain links TRBV10-2 with TRBJ1-3; 10 nucleotides line up with TRBD1. The germline V gene has CDR1 WSHSY and CDR2 SAAADI. The CDR3 is made up of 18 amino acids. Trimming took 10 bases from V and 0 from J; bases not matched to a gene: 15.

The V call is TRBV6-8, the J call TRBJ2-1; TRBD1 agrees at 7 bases. CDR3 size: 19 residues. Germline V gene lookup returns CDR1 MNHGY and CDR2 SAAAGT. The V gene end was trimmed by 3 bases and the J gene end by 6 bases; junction bases not matched to a gene: 20. CDR3 sequence (DNA): TGTGCCAGCAGTTATTCCCTACCCTGGACAGGTCAAATACGCAATGAGCAGTTCTTC. Translated, it gives CASSYSLPWTGQIRNEQFF.

V usage is TRBV11-3 and J usage is TRBJ1-2; the match to TRBD1 covers 7 bases. V trimming: 5 bases; J trimming: 2 bases; junction bases outside the gene matches: 8. Germline lookup yields CDR1 SGHNT and CDR2 YENEEA. The CDR3 covers 15 residues. The CDR3 region has the DNA TGTGCCAGCAGCCTCCGGACAGGAGACAACTATGGCTACACCTTC. It translates to CASSLRTGDNYGYTF.

The rearrangement joins TRBV6-8 to TRBJ1-1; tentative D call: TRBD1 (5 bases). Germline assignment: CDR1 MNHGY and CDR2 SAAAGT. V gave up 0 bases and J gave up 1 base, with 9 bases separating them. This CDR3 spans 15 amino acids. This CDR3 reads CASSYSARANTEAFF. As DNA, the CDR3 is TGTGCCAGCAGTTACTCGGCCAGGGCGAACACTGAAGCTTTCTTT.